Sequencing of this T cell receptor (beta chain) was carried out in a study of T cells after yellow fever vaccination. Notes on the study in general: Peaking on day 5 versus 15, the secondary response was faster but weaker. Within FACS-sorted repertoires, abundant clonotypes contaminating from the bulk population could be present.

This CDR3 spans 16 amino acids. Germline loops: CDR1 SGHTA, CDR2 FQGNSA. One entry per CDR3 protein, called by TCRdb with MiXCR from the 5' RACE reads. Found here are 100,000 to 150,000 distinct CDR3 sequences, about 7% of them singletons; the top ten hold around 2.7%. This clonotype came up many times. Its specificity is unknown. An end of the junction differs from the germline gene, which may be a read error. This specimen consisted of CD4+ T cells sorted from PBMCs, obtained roughly 10 days after the first yellow fever vaccination. The receptor was isolated from a man aged 18 to 30 who received the YFV17D yellow fever vaccine. The chain recombines TRBV7-2 with TRBJ2-3; no clear D. In nucleotides, the CDR3 is TGTGCCAGCAGCCGAGGAGTAAATTGGGGATCTGATAGGCAGTATTTT. This encodes CASSRGVNWGSDRQYF.